Presented here are 8 T cell receptor beta chains from one specimen sequenced in a study of molecular identifiers for immune sequencing clone quantification. One entry per CDR3 protein, called by TCRdb with MiXCR from the PCR reads. Here the sample spans around 470,000 distinct CDR3 sequences, about 25% being singletons. Sequenced sample: naive CD8+ T cells from blood, with Jurkat cell RNA spiked in. Subset here: FACS-sorted CD8+CD4-CCR7+CD45RA+ naive T cells. The source of these receptors is a human donor in good health. Some libraries in this study had Jurkat cell RNA spiked in.

There are many counts of this clonotype. The chain recombines TRBV7-9 with TRBJ2-7; D might be TRBD1 or TRBD2, each matching 5 bases. The V gene lost 1 base and the J gene lost 6 bases, with 10 bases spanning the gap. Germline loops: CDR1 SEHNR, CDR2 FQNEAQ (reference sequence). This CDR3 region has 13 residues. The CDR3 DNA follows: TGTGCCAGCAGCTTAGTTGGGGGAGCCGAGCAGTACTTC. Protein: CASSLVGGAEQYF.

The sample holds many counts of this clonotype. The chain combines TRBV18 with TRBJ1-2; 8 nucleotides line up with TRBD1. The CDR3 has 14 residues. V lost 3 bases, J lost 6 bases, and 6 bases stayed unmatched. Germline CDR1 and CDR2: KGHSH and LQKENI. CDR3 loop: CASSPTGQGDGYTF. For the CDR3, the DNA is TGTGCCAGCTCACCGACAGGACAGGGAGATGGCTACACCTTC.

The J gene is TRBJ1-6, the V gene TRBV20-1; TRBD1 aligns across 9 bases. The CDR3 runs to 17 residues. CDR1 and CDR2 (germline): DFQATT, SNEGSKA (reference sequence). The ends lost 0 bases at V and 7 bases at J; junction bases unmatched: 10. CDR3 coding DNA: TGCAGTGCTAGAGAGGTCGGGACAGGGCGAGGGAATTCACCCCTCCACTTT. Translation gives CSAREVGTGRGNSPLHF.

J is TRBJ2-7 and V is TRBV27; the match to TRBD1 covers 7 bases. Germline loops: CDR1 MNHEY, CDR2 SMNVEV (reference sequence). V was pared by 4 bases and J by 3 bases, with 3 bases of the junction left unmatched. The CDR3 length is 13 residues. In nucleotides, the CDR3 is TGTGCCAGCAGTTCCCGGACAGGCTACGAGCAGTACTTC. This translates into CASSSRTGYEQYF.

With regard to this clonotype: A much larger clone sits a single nucleotide away, making a read error possible. V and J are TRBV20-1 and TRBJ2-3; D might be TRBD2 (6 bases). The CDR3 totals 14 residues. Trimming stripped 5 bases from V and 2 bases from J, with 14 bases between. Germline V CDR1 and CDR2: DFQATT, SNEGSKA (reference sequence). The CDR3 protein is CSARTNAFTDTQYF. CDR3 nucleotides: TGCAGTGCTCGGACTAACGCCTTCACAGATACGCAGTATTTT.

This clonotype was observed a few times. The chain employs TRBV29-1 and TRBJ2-1, with 8 bases identical to TRBD2. The CDR3 spans 14 residues. CDR1 SQVTM and CDR2 ANQGSEA come from the germline V gene. V was clipped by 0 bases and J by 5 bases; unmatched bases: 3. CDR3 nucleotide sequence: TGCAGCGTTGAAGAACTAGCGGTCGACAATGAGCAGTTCTTC. The encoded protein is CSVEELAVDNEQFF.

The gene calls are TRBV2 and TRBJ2-3, with TRBD2 identical over 12 bases. V lost 7 bases and J lost 4; bases outside the gene matches: 6. The CDR3 sequence is 15 residues long. CDR1 and CDR2 (germline): SNHLY, FYNNEI. The CDR3 loop reads CASKTSGGLADTQYF. DNA for the CDR3: TGTGCCAGCAAGACTAGCGGGGGCCTCGCAGATACGCAGTATTTT.

The rearrangement links TRBV5-6 to TRBJ1-1; unclear D gene. The germline V and J ends were trimmed by 0 bases and 5 bases, with 17 bases remaining between them. This CDR3 comprises 16 residues. Germline V gene lookup returns CDR1 SGHDT and CDR2 YYEEEE. The CDR3 nucleotides read TGTGCCAGCAGCTTGGTTCGGGGTTCTGGAAAGACTGAAGCTTTCTTT. This translates into CASSLVRGSGKTEAFF.